The T cell receptor beta chain under discussion was sequenced for a study of cytomegalovirus exposure and HLA in healthy donors. Study-level results: Presence/absence comparisons presumed near-even sequencing depth among donors. Confirmation in vitro established that three CMV-associated chains were specific for CMV antigens. A further, later analysis showed that HLA-associated TCR beta chains (compared with equally common others) were more clonally expanded.

The V gene's germline CDR1 is LGHNA and CDR2 YSLEER. The CDR3 runs 16 residues. The trim removed 4 bases at V and 7 bases at J, leaving 12 bases unmatched. Those who donated were healthy bone marrow donors. Vbeta (60) and Jbeta (13) primers were used in the PCR. Sequencing used immunoSEQ multiplex PCR; TCRdb keeps in-frame clones, though not all of them. The sample has 150,000 to 200,000 clones, about 80% seen once. This clone has a single count. Its antigen remains unidentified. The source of this sequence is a woman younger than 45 in good health and CMV-seronegative. The chain employs TRBV4-3 and TRBJ2-2; TRBD1 matches at 7 bases. The sample taken for sequencing was PBMCs. The CDR3 here is CASSLTGAGGSGELFF. The CDR3, as DNA: TGCGCCAGCAGCCTCACCGGAGCAGGGGGTAGCGGGGAGCTGTTTTTT.